These 29 T cell receptor beta chains originate from one sample sequenced in a study of regulatory T cells in long-lasting Graves disease. Specified time point: persistent/refractory GD, antithyroid drugs over 5 years with positive TRAb. PBMC RNA served as the TCR library source. Investigators prepared the TCR beta libraries by applying iRepertoire HTBI primers and Arm-PCR of CDR3 regions. In TCRdb, the multiplex PCR reads were re-called with MiXCR into one record per CDR3 protein. The data hold more than 300,000 distinct CDR3 sequences, with roughly 23% observed a single time. The material sequenced was peripheral blood mononuclear cells (PBMCs), taken when the disease was refractory, from a patient treated with antithyroid drugs. These receptors were collected from a woman between 35 and 50 years old with Graves disease.

The CDR3 nucleotides read TGTGCCAGTAGTATAGTAGAGGGGTTTCAGCCCCAGCATTTT. As protein: CASSIVEGFQPQHF. The chain has TRBV19 and TRBJ1-5, with D maybe TRBD1 (5 bases). The germline gives CDR1 LNHDA, CDR2 SQIVND (reference sequence). The length of the CDR3 is 14 residues. The V and J ends lost 1 base and 6 bases respectively, with 10 bases between them.

At least ten counts were recorded for this clonotype. The genes are TRBV28 and TRBJ1-5, with TRBD1 matching 7 bases. Per germline, CDR1 MDHEN and CDR2 SYDVKM. The CDR3 covers 17 residues. V trimming: 4 bases; J trimming: 3 bases; junction bases outside the gene matches: 12. CDR3 nucleotides: TGTGCCAGCAGTTCCCCAAGCGTGACAGGGTTCAATCAGCCCCAGCATTTT. It translates to CASSSPSVTGFNQPQHF.

Remarks on this clonotype: A read error is possible here, since a much larger clone lies one base away. The genes are TRBV19 and TRBJ2-7, with D possibly matching TRBD1 (6 bases). CDR3 length equals 16 residues. Germline CDR1 LNHDA, CDR2 SQIVND (reference sequence). The CDR3: CASSLDGGQPSYGQYF. CDR3 DNA: TGTGCCAGTAGTTTGGATGGAGGACAGCCTTCCTACGGGCAGTACTTC.

The sample holds many counts of this clonotype. This chain links TRBV5-1 with TRBJ1-2; 10 positions agree with TRBD1. The V gene's germline CDR1 is SGHRS and CDR2 YFSETQ. This CDR3 has 15 residues. V shed 2 bases and J 3 bases; nucleotides not matched to a gene: 4. The CDR3 sequence is CASSFETGGDYGYTF. The CDR3 region has the DNA TGCGCCAGCAGCTTCGAGACAGGGGGCGACTATGGCTACACCTTC.

This clonotype has ten or more counts. V and J are TRBV12-3 or TRBV12-4 and TRBJ1-1; no firm D call. CDR3 length: 12 residues. V was shortened by 6 bases and J by 3 bases, with 8 bases between the two germline ends. The CDR3 reads CASSPRDTEAFF. The CDR3, as DNA: TGTGCCAGCAGCCCCCGGGACACTGAAGCTTTCTTT.

This clonotype showed up many times. The chain carries TRBV7-6 and TRBJ2-5; D is tentatively TRBD1 or TRBD2 (5 bases each). This CDR3 is built from 14 residues. Trimming took off 2 bases at V and 2 bases at J, with 9 bases between the two ends. Germline values: CDR1 SGHVS, CDR2 FNYEAQ. The CDR3 nucleotides read TGTGCCAGCAGCTTACGGGGACCACAAGAGACCCAGTACTTC. Amino acid sequence: CASSLRGPQETQYF.

This clonotype came up many times. The rearrangement joins TRBV28 to TRBJ2-7; 7 nucleotides agree with TRBD2. This CDR3 is built from 14 residues. V gave up 5 bases and J gave up 4 bases; unmatched junction bases: 8. Germline V lookup: CDR1 MDHEN, CDR2 SYDVKM. In DNA form, the CDR3 reads TGTGCCAGCAGTACAACGGGAGGACTATACGAGCAGTACTTC. This encodes CASSTTGGLYEQYF.

This clonotype was counted a few times. This chain links TRBV28 with TRBJ2-1; possible D gene TRBD1, 5 bases. The CDR3 is 15 amino acids. Germline loops: CDR1 MDHEN, CDR2 SYDVKM. V was trimmed by 2 bases and J by 3 bases, leaving 11 bases between them. CDR3 in amino acids: CASSLKGSRYNEQFF. In DNA form, the CDR3 reads TGTGCCAGCAGTTTAAAGGGGTCCCGCTACAATGAGCAGTTCTTC. The full variable domain, its missing parts supplied by reference TRBV28 and TRBJ2-1, is DVKVTQSSRYLVKRTGEKVFLECVQDMDHENMFWYRQDPGLGLRLIYFSYDVKMKEKGDIPEGYSVSREKKERFSLILESASTNQTSMYLCASSLKGSRYNEQFFGPGTRLTVL.

There are many counts of this clonotype. The rearrangement joins TRBV7-3 to TRBJ2-7; 11 nucleotides align to TRBD1. The CDR3 is made up of 13 amino acids. Trimming at V came to 5 bases and at J to 7 bases, leaving 4 bases not matched to a gene. Germline V gene lookup returns CDR1 SGHTA and CDR2 FQGTGA. CDR3 DNA: TGTGCCAGCAGCCCCGGGACAGGGGGGGAGCAGTACTTC. Translating it yields CASSPGTGGEQYF. The whole variable domain, remainder taken from reference TRBV7-3 and TRBJ2-7, is GAGVSQTPSNKVTEKGKYVELRCDPISGHTALYWYRQSLGQGPEFLIYFQGTGAADDSGLPNDRFFAVRPEGSVSTLKIQRTERGDSAVYLCASSPGTGGEQYFGPGTRLTVT.

V gene TRBV28 combines with J gene TRBJ2-7, with 8 bases identical to TRBD2. In germline, CDR1 is MDHEN, CDR2 SYDVKM. The CDR3 has 15 amino acids. The ends lost 1 base at V and 3 bases at J; junction bases unmatched: 5. The CDR3 region is CASSLLPGGHYEQYF. CDR3 nucleotide sequence: TGTGCCAGCAGTTTATTACCGGGAGGGCACTACGAGCAGTACTTC.

Many counts were recorded for this clonotype. The V gene is TRBV5-1, the J gene TRBJ1-4, with a weak D call TRBD1 (5 bases). Trimming left V 4 bases short and J 7 bases short, with 17 bases between. Germline lookup yields CDR1 SGHRS and CDR2 YFSETQ. The CDR3 loop spans 15 amino acids. CDR3 loop: CASSRDDPTGEKLFF. For the CDR3, the DNA is TGCGCCAGCAGCCGGGACGACCCAACTGGTGAAAAACTGTTTTTT.

The sample holds many counts of this clonotype. This rearrangement joins TRBV5-1 to TRBJ2-2; 8 nucleotides line up with TRBD2. Per the germline V gene, CDR1 is SGHRS and CDR2 is YFSETQ. The CDR3 totals 15 residues. Trimming took 2 bases from V and 1 from J; bases not matched to a gene: 1. CDR3 DNA: TGCGCCAGCAGCTTTAGCGGGATGAACACCGGGGAGCTGTTTTTT. It encodes CASSFSGMNTGELFF.

This clonotype came up a few times. The genes are TRBV29-1 and TRBJ1-3, with D possibly being TRBD1 (6 bases). V was shortened by 2 bases and J by 3 bases, with 8 bases between the two germline ends. Germline V gene lookup returns CDR1 SQVTM and CDR2 ANQGSEA. The CDR3 sequence is 13 residues long. The CDR3 is CSVETGFGNTIYF. The CDR3 nucleotides are TGCAGCGTTGAAACAGGGTTTGGAAACACCATATATTTT.

The chain employs TRBV3-1 and TRBJ2-5; D is possibly TRBD2 (5 bases). V lost 4 bases to trimming and J lost 3 bases, with 15 bases between them. The CDR3 has 15 residues. Germline V gene lookup returns CDR1 LGHDT and CDR2 YNNKEL (reference sequence). The CDR3 DNA reads TGTGCCAGCAGCCGTACTCGGACGGGAAAAGAGACCCAGTACTTC. Its translation is CASSRTRTGKETQYF.

This chain connects TRBV20-1 to TRBJ2-7; D is ambiguous. CDR1 DFQATT and CDR2 SNEGSKA come from the germline V gene (reference sequence). The CDR3 sequence is 14 residues long. V was trimmed by 3 bases and J by 0 bases, leaving 12 bases between them. In DNA form, the CDR3 reads TGCAGTGCTAGGGGTCCGTTAAACTCCTACGAGCAGTACTTC. Encoded protein: CSARGPLNSYEQYF.

This clonotype has ten or more counts. The rearrangement uses TRBV7-9 and TRBJ2-5; D gene uncertain. Trimming stripped 6 bases from V and 4 bases from J, with 15 bases between. The CDR3 covers 14 residues. The V gene's germline CDR1 is SEHNR and CDR2 FQNEAQ (reference sequence). The CDR3 is CASSPRAWRETQYF. CDR3 in DNA: TGTGCCAGCAGTCCTAGGGCCTGGAGAGAGACCCAGTACTTC.

The CDR3 DNA sequence: TGTGCCACCATTTGTACCTCCCAAACCAAAGGGAGGTACTTC. Translating it yields CATICTSQTKGRYF. The rearrangement uses TRBV15 and TRBJ2-7, with D maybe TRBD2 (5 bases). Germline CDR1 and CDR2: LNHNV and YYDKDF (reference sequence). This CDR3 spans 14 amino acids. The V end lost 7 bases, the J end lost 12 bases, and 25 bases lay between the germline ends. Full variable domain (outside the CDR3, taken from reference TRBV15 and TRBJ2-7): DAMVIQNPRYQVTQFGKPVTLSCSQTLNHNVMYWYQQKSSQAPKLLFHYYDKDFNNEADTPDNFQSRRPNTSFCFLDIRSPGLGDTAMYLCATICTSQTKGRYFGPGTRLTVT.

The table lists this clonotype with many counts. The rearrangement joins TRBV11-2 to TRBJ2-6; D ambiguous. The CDR3 is 20 residues long. Germline lookup yields CDR1 SGHAT and CDR2 FQNNGV. Deletions cut 2 bases from V and 0 bases from J, with 20 bases between. As DNA, the CDR3 is TGTGCCAGCAGCTTAATATATGTTGGGTCCATTGACTCTGGGGCCAACGTCCTGACTTTC. Protein sequence: CASSLIYVGSIDSGANVLTF. Together with reference TRBV11-2 and TRBJ2-6, the CDR3 gives the full variable domain: EAGVAQSPRYKIIEKRQSVAFWCNPISGHATLYWYQQILGQGPKLLIQFQNNGVVDDSQLPKDRFSAERLKGVDSTLKIQPAKLEDSAVYLCASSLIYVGSIDSGANVLTFGAGSRLTVL.

CDR3 region: CASEPTLQFF. DNA of the CDR3: TGTGCCAGCGAACCCACCCTCCAGTTCTTC. The chain combines TRBV2 with TRBJ2-1; D ambiguous. In germline, CDR1 is SNHLY, CDR2 FYNNEI. This CDR3 has 10 residues. V lost 8 bases, J lost 13 bases, and 12 bases lay in between.

The chain is built from TRBV6-1 and TRBJ2-2, with D perhaps matching TRBD1 or TRBD2 (5 bases each). The V and J ends lost 3 bases and 0 bases respectively, with 11 bases between them. The germline V gene encodes CDR1 MNHNS and CDR2 SASEGT. This CDR3 is 16 amino acids long. The CDR3, as DNA: TGTGCCAGCAGTGAGTGGGGGTACGCGAACACCGGGGAGCTGTTTTTT. Encoded protein: CASSEWGYANTGELFF.

The chain combines TRBV2 with TRBJ1-5; no definite D call. Germline CDR1 and CDR2: SNHLY and FYNNEI. The germline V and J ends were trimmed by 2 bases and 7 bases, with 18 bases remaining between them. CDR3 length: 16 amino acids. The CDR3 region has the DNA TGTGCCAGCAGTGAAAACCACTGGGAGGGAATACAGCCCCAGCATTTT. It specifies CASSENHWEGIQPQHF.

In the case of this clonotype: A read error may account for a junction end that differs from germline. V and J are TRBV6-2 or TRBV6-3 and TRBJ2-7; 11 nucleotides match TRBD1. This CDR3 has 14 residues. CDR1 and CDR2 from the germline V gene are MNHEY and SVGEGT. The CDR3 nucleotides read TGTGCCAGCAGTTACGGGACAGGGGGTGCGGGGCAGCACTTC. It translates to CASSYGTGGAGQHF.

This clonotype came up many times. The chain carries TRBV11-1 and TRBJ2-2; the D call may be TRBD1 or TRBD2 (6 bases each). Germline assignment: CDR1 SGHAT and CDR2 FQDESV (reference sequence). The V end was cut by 5 bases, the J end by 0 bases, with 13 bases between. CDR3 size: 16 residues. CDR3: CASSLRGTTNTGELFF. The CDR3 region has the DNA TGTGCCAGCAGCCTACGGGGGACAACGAACACCGGGGAGCTGTTTTTT.

This clonotype came up many times. The chain joins TRBV2 to TRBJ1-1, with a tentative D call TRBD1 (6 bases). V was clipped by 1 base and J by 0 bases, with 18 bases between them. Germline values: CDR1 SNHLY, CDR2 FYNNEI. CDR3 length equals 18 residues. The CDR3 loop is CASSEVRGSGSVNTEAFF. The CDR3 coding sequence is TGTGCCAGCAGTGAAGTCAGGGGCTCAGGATCGGTGAACACTGAAGCTTTCTTT.

The chain is built from TRBV3-1 and TRBJ1-4; D is possibly TRBD1 (5 bases). V lost 3 bases and J 3 bases, leaving 14 bases between the germline ends. The CDR3 loop spans 16 amino acids. Germline V gene sequence: CDR1 LGHDT, CDR2 YNNKEL (reference sequence). CDR3 sequence (DNA): TGTGCCAGCAGCCACCTGAAGACAGTCCCTAATGAAAAACTGTTTTTT. This encodes CASSHLKTVPNEKLFF. Full variable domain (remainder filled in from reference TRBV3-1 and TRBJ1-4): DTAVSQTPKYLVTQMGNDKSIKCEQNLGHDTMYWYKQDSKKFLKIMFSYNNKELIINETVPNRFSPKSPDKAHLNLHINSLELGDSAVYFCASSHLKTVPNEKLFFGSGTQLSVL.

This clonotype was seen a few times. The chain is built from TRBV25-1 and TRBJ1-2; D not certain. There are 13 residues in the CDR3. Looked up from germline, CDR1 is MGHDK and CDR2 is SYGVNS. The V end lost 4 bases, the J end lost 0 bases, and 6 bases lay between the germline ends. As DNA, the CDR3 is TGTGCCAGCAGTGGTGGGACTAACTATGGCTACACCTTC. Translation: CASSGGTNYGYTF.

V usage is TRBV11-2 and J usage is TRBJ1-1, with a weak D call TRBD1 (6 bases). V was trimmed by 8 bases and J by 6 bases, leaving 22 bases between them. There are 15 residues in the CDR3. Germline V gives CDR1 SGHAT, CDR2 FQNNGV. DNA of the CDR3: TGTGCCAGCCGGTCGTTGAGGGGGGCCAGCCCTGAAGCTTTCTTT. This encodes CASRSLRGASPEAFF.

As DNA, the CDR3 is TGTGCCAGCAGTTATTTGGCGGGAGCGGTGTATTACATTCAGTACTTC. This encodes CASSYLAGAVYYIQYF. The genes are TRBV6-2 or TRBV6-3 and TRBJ2-4; 7 bases map to TRBD2. The trim removed 3 bases at V and 8 bases at J, leaving 13 bases unmatched. The CDR3 covers 16 residues. Germline V gene data show CDR1 as MNHEY and CDR2 as SVGEGT.

In regard to this clonotype: The junction differs from germline at one of its ends, possibly a read error. The chain combines TRBV14 with TRBJ1-1; D possibly corresponds to TRBD1 (5 bases). The V gene's germline CDR1 is SGHDN and CDR2 FVKESK. The CDR3 extends over 14 amino acids. Here the CDR3 reads CAGSQFSGGTEAFF. CDR3 nucleotide sequence: TGTGCCGGCAGCCAATTTAGCGGGGGCACTGAAGCTTTCTTT.